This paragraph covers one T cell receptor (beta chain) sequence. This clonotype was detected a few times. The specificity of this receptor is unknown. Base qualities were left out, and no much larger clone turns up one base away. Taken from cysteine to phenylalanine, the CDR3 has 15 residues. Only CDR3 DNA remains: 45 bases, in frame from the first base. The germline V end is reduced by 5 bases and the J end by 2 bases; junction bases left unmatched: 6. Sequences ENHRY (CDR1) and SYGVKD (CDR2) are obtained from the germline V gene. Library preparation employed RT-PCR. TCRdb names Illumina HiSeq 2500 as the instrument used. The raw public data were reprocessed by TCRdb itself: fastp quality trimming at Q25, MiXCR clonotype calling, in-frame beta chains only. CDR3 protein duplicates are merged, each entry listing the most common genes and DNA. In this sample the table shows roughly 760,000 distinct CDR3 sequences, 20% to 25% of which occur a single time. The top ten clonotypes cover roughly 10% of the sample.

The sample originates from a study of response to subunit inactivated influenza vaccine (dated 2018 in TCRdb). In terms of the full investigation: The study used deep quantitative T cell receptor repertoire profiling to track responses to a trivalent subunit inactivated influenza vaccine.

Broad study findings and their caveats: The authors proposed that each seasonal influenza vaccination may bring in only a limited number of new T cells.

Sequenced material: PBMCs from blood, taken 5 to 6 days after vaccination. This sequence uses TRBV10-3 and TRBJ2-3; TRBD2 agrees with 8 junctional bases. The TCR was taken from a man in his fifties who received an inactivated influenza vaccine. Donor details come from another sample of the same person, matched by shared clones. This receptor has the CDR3 CAISQGLDNTDTQYF. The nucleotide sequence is TGTGCCATCAGTCAGGGACTAGATAACACAGATACGCAGTATTTT.